Reported below is one T cell receptor (beta chain). The data stem from a study of T cell changes during pregnancy in multiple sclerosis. The CDR3 runs to 17 residues. V was clipped by 4 bases and J by 1 base; unmatched bases: 12. In germline, CDR1 is SEHNR, CDR2 FQNEAQ (reference sequence). The table came from immunoSEQ multiplex PCR; TCRdb's copy has only in-frame clones and leaves some out. There are roughly 42,000 clones in the sample; 85% to 95% occur only once, and around 6.7% lies in the top ten. The J gene is TRBJ1-2, the V gene TRBV7-9; the match to TRBD1 covers 7 bases. The sequence derives from a female donor with multiple sclerosis, enrolled in a pregnancy study. The input for sequencing was CD8+ T cells from peripheral blood mononuclear cells, taken in the third trimester of pregnancy. CDR3 amino acids: CASSSGTEVGGNYGYTF. In DNA, the CDR3 is TGTGCCAGCAGCTCCGGGACAGAAGTAGGTGGTAACTATGGCTACACCTTC.